What follows are 23 T cell receptor beta chains derived from one specimen sequenced in a study of CD8 T cells in ankylosing spondylitis. TCRdb called the 5' RACE reads again in MiXCR, with one record for every CDR3 protein. The sample lists fewer than 180,000 distinct CDR3 sequences, under 45% seen once, with 13% to 15% in the top ten. Material: synovial fluid, either unsorted or a sorted T cell fraction (not recorded which). These receptors originate from a male donor with ankylosing spondylitis.

The V gene is TRBV4-1, the J gene TRBJ1-1; D unclear. The germline V and J ends were trimmed by 1 base and 0 bases, with 12 bases remaining between them. The length of the CDR3 is 16 residues. Germline values: CDR1 MGHRA, CDR2 YSYEKL. CDR3 protein: CASSQGRESMNTEAFF. In DNA form, the CDR3 reads TGCGCCAGCAGCCAAGGACGGGAATCGATGAACACTGAAGCTTTCTTT.

The CDR3 nucleotides read TGTGCCAGCTCACCGAGGCGGGTGCAGTACTTC. Encoded protein: CASSPRRVQYF. This chain connects TRBV18 to TRBJ2-7; possibly TRBD2 for D (5 bases). The germline V gene has CDR1 KGHSH and CDR2 LQKENI. The CDR3 is 11 amino acids. With 3 bases removed from V and 9 bases from J, the gap between germline ends came to 9 bases. Looking up the rest from reference TRBV18 and TRBJ2-7 gives the full variable domain: NAGVMQNPRHLVRRRGQEARLRCSPMKGHSHVYWYRQLPEEGLKFMVYLQKENIIDESGMPKERFSAEFPKEGPSILRIQQVVRGDSAAYFCASSPRRVQYFGPGTRLTVT.

This chain joins TRBV7-9 and TRBJ1-6; D is undetermined. This CDR3 region has 15 residues. The V end was cut by 7 bases, the J end by 6 bases, with 16 bases between. CDR1 SEHNR and CDR2 FQNEAQ come from the germline V gene (reference sequence). CDR3 sequence (DNA): TGTGCCAGCAAGGACGGTACCGCCCTTAATTCACCCCTCCACTTT. This encodes CASKDGTALNSPLHF. Based on the CDR3 plus reference TRBV7-9 and TRBJ1-6, the full variable domain is DTGVSQNPRHKITKRGQNVTFRCDPISEHNRLYWYRQTLGQGPEFLTYFQNEAQLEKSRLLSDRFSAERPKGSFSTLEIQRTEQGDSAMYLCASKDGTALNSPLHFGNGTRLTVT.

The chain uses TRBV4-2 and TRBJ2-1; tentatively, D is TRBD1 (5 bases). The V end lost 4 bases, the J end lost 3 bases, and 10 bases lay between the germline ends. Germline CDR1 reads LGHNA; CDR2 reads YNFKEQ. There are 14 residues in the CDR3. The CDR3 loop reads CASSPRVYYNEQFF. The CDR3 DNA reads TGTGCCAGCAGCCCCAGGGTATACTACAATGAGCAGTTCTTC.

The chain combines TRBV4-2 with TRBJ1-1, with 10 bases aligning to TRBD1. With V trimmed by 8 bases and J by 13 bases, 7 bases remained unmatched. Germline CDR1 and CDR2: LGHNA and YNFKEQ. The CDR3 runs to 11 residues. CDR3 in amino acids: CASAVGTGVFF. DNA of the CDR3: TGTGCCAGCGCGGTGGGGACAGGGGTTTTCTTT.

J is TRBJ2-3 and V is TRBV24-1, with a tentative D call TRBD2 (6 bases). Germline V CDR1 and CDR2: KGHDR, SFDVKD. This CDR3 contains 15 residues. V lost 4 bases, J lost 2 bases, and 12 bases lay in between. The CDR3 sequence: CATSEGREVTDTQYF. Written as DNA, the CDR3 is TGTGCCACCAGTGAGGGCAGGGAGGTCACAGATACGCAGTATTTT.

The V call is TRBV11-2, the J call TRBJ2-1; 8 bases align to TRBD1. J was trimmed by 9 bases and V by 2 bases; bases with no gene match: 9. Germline V CDR1 and CDR2: SGHAT, FQNNGV. The CDR3 runs 15 residues. The CDR3 reads CASSLNRQGLGEQFF. CDR3 in DNA: TGTGCCAGCAGCTTAAACAGACAGGGGTTAGGTGAGCAGTTCTTC.

The chain uses TRBV5-1 and TRBJ2-3, with no clear D. The CDR3 spans 16 residues. In germline, CDR1 is SGHRS, CDR2 YFSETQ. V lost 3 bases, J lost 9 bases, and 23 bases lay in between. CDR3 loop: CASSWSPVRALGTQYF. The DNA of the CDR3 is TGCGCCAGCAGCTGGAGCCCAGTTAGGGCCCTGGGGACGCAGTATTTT. Full variable domain (remainder filled in from reference TRBV5-1 and TRBJ2-3): KAGVTQTPRYLIKTRGQQVTLSCSPISGHRSVSWYQQTPGQGLQFLFEYFSETQRNKGNFPGRFSGRQFSNSRSEMNVSTLELGDSALYLCASSWSPVRALGTQYFGPGTRLTVL.

This chain joins TRBV7-6 and TRBJ2-3; possibly TRBD2 for D (7 bases). The V and J ends lost 2 bases and 4 bases respectively, with 13 bases between them. Looked up from germline, CDR1 is SGHVS and CDR2 is FNYEAQ. The CDR3 sequence is 15 residues long. CDR3 in DNA: TGTGCCAGCAGCTTATGGGGGGGCTGGCCAGATACGCAGTATTTT. This codes for CASSLWGGWPDTQYF.

The rearrangement joins TRBV6-2 or TRBV6-3 to TRBJ2-7, with 7 bases identical to TRBD1. CDR1 MNHEY and CDR2 SVGEGT come from the germline V gene. V gave up 0 bases and J gave up 3 bases; unmatched junction bases: 5. This CDR3 contains 15 residues. CDR3: CASSYSGQSNYEQYF. CDR3 coding DNA: TGTGCCAGCAGTTACTCGGGACAGTCTAACTACGAGCAGTACTTC.

There are a few counts of this clonotype. The J gene is TRBJ1-1, the V gene TRBV12-3 or TRBV12-4, with a possible D match to TRBD1 (6 bases). With 3 bases removed from V and 11 bases from J, the gap between germline ends came to 31 bases. The CDR3 has 18 residues. CDR3 sequence (DNA): TGTGCCAGCAGTTTGGCGGGGACACGGATGATTAAGTATTACTCGGCTTTCTTT. Translating it yields CASSLAGTRMIKYYSAFF.

A few counts support this clonotype. Possible read error: a much larger clone is one base away. J is TRBJ2-7 and V is TRBV6-1, with a tentative D call TRBD2 (5 bases). The germline gives CDR1 MNHNS, CDR2 SASEGT. V was shortened by 11 bases and J by 0 bases, with 11 bases between the two germline ends. This CDR3 region has 12 residues. The CDR3 sequence is CARNGDSYEQYF. The CDR3 DNA reads TGTGCCCGCAACGGGGACTCCTACGAGCAGTACTTC.

The chain recombines TRBV5-1 with TRBJ1-2; the match to TRBD1 covers 7 bases. Germline CDR1 is SGHRS and CDR2 is YFSETQ. The CDR3 covers 16 residues. The ends lost 4 bases at V and 2 bases at J; junction bases unmatched: 11. This CDR3 is CASSPVPGQQNYGYTF. The CDR3 coding sequence is TGCGCCAGCAGCCCAGTCCCGGGACAGCAGAACTATGGCTACACCTTC.

In its sample, this clonotype was seen a few times. The genes are TRBV27 and TRBJ2-1; 7 positions match TRBD2. J gave up 4 bases and V 0 bases, and 6 bases lay outside the gene matches. The CDR3 is 16 amino acids. CDR1 and CDR2 from the germline V gene are MNHEY and SMNVEV (reference sequence). CDR3 DNA: TGTGCCAGCAGTTTATCGCTAGCGGAGGTTTACAATGAGCAGTTCTTC. Amino acid sequence: CASSLSLAEVYNEQFF.

This clonotype has just a few counts. The V gene is TRBV7-2, the J gene TRBJ1-6; the D is unclear. In germline, CDR1 is SGHTA, CDR2 FQGNSA. There are 14 residues in the CDR3. V was pared by 0 bases and J by 10 bases, with 10 bases between. In nucleotides, the CDR3 is TGTGCCAGCAGCTTAGCCCCCAGATACTCACCCCTCCACTTT. Encoded protein: CASSLAPRYSPLHF.

The rearrangement uses TRBV5-1 and TRBJ1-1; unclear D gene. There are 13 residues in the CDR3. The germline CDR1 and CDR2 sequences are SGHRS and YFSETQ. The V and J ends lost 8 bases and 1 base respectively, with 12 bases between them. In DNA form, the CDR3 reads TGCGCCAGTAGAGGGCCAGCGAACACTGAAGCTTTCTTT. Protein product: CASRGPANTEAFF.

V and J are TRBV11-2 and TRBJ2-1, with 10 bases aligning to TRBD2. V was pared by 4 bases and J by 5 bases, with 5 bases of the junction left unmatched. The CDR3 length is 15 residues. Germline CDR1 SGHAT, CDR2 FQNNGV. In nucleotides, the CDR3 is TGTGCCAGCAGCTATGAAGCGGGAGGGCACAATGAGCAGTTCTTC. Translated, it gives CASSYEAGGHNEQFF.

This clonotype was recorded a few times. The genes are TRBV6-5 and TRBJ1-2; D perhaps matches TRBD1 (6 bases). The CDR3 extends over 18 amino acids. Germline V gene lookup returns CDR1 MNHEY and CDR2 SVGAGI. V lost 2 bases and J lost 5, with 24 bases in between. CDR3 region: CASSYTKILEYRAYGYTF. CDR3 nucleotides: TGTGCCAGCAGTTACACAAAAATCCTTGAGTACAGGGCTTATGGCTACACCTTC.

The chain carries TRBV28 and TRBJ1-3; perhaps TRBD1 as D (6 bases). V lost 6 bases to trimming and J lost 0 bases, with 15 bases between them. Germline V CDR1 and CDR2: MDHEN, SYDVKM. The CDR3 is made up of 16 amino acids. DNA for the CDR3: TGTGCCAGCAGCACATGGACAGACCACTCTGGAAACACCATATATTTT. Its protein product is CASSTWTDHSGNTIYF.

The chain joins TRBV11-2 to TRBJ2-5; D remains unclear. V gave up 1 base and J gave up 0 bases, with 6 bases separating them. There are 14 residues in the CDR3. Germline V gene data show CDR1 as SGHAT and CDR2 as FQNNGV. CDR3 amino acids: CASSLGVYQETQYF. CDR3 bases: TGTGCCAGCAGCTTAGGGGTCTACCAAGAGACCCAGTACTTC.

This clonotype has a count of ten or more. The chain links TRBV4-1 to TRBJ2-7; 10 bases fit TRBD1. CDR3 length: 13 amino acids. Germline V CDR1 and CDR2: MGHRA, YSYEKL. Germline trimming cut 1 base from V and 6 bases from J; bases unmatched to any gene: 0. The CDR3 DNA is TGCGCCAGCAGCCAAGGGGACAGGGGCGAGCAGTACTTC. Translation gives CASSQGDRGEQYF.

Comments on this clonotype: The junction departs from the called germline gene at one end, perhaps through a read error. The CDR3 DNA reads as TGTGCAATCAAAGGTACGGGCTCTCAGCCCCAGCATTTT. This gives the protein CAIKGTGSQPQHF. The rearrangement links TRBV10-3 to TRBJ1-5; D gene uncertain. The CDR3 is made up of 13 amino acids. Germline V gene data show CDR1 as ENHRY and CDR2 as SYGVKD.

The rearrangement links TRBV13 to TRBJ2-2; the match to TRBD2 covers 14 bases. The CDR3 totals 16 residues. The germline V gene encodes CDR1 PRHDT and CDR2 FYEKMQ (reference sequence). V was clipped by 3 bases and J by 5 bases; unmatched bases: 2. Here the CDR3 DNA reads TGTGCCAGCAGCTTGGGACTAGCGGGAGATACCGGGGAGCTGTTTTTT. It codes for CASSLGLAGDTGELFF.